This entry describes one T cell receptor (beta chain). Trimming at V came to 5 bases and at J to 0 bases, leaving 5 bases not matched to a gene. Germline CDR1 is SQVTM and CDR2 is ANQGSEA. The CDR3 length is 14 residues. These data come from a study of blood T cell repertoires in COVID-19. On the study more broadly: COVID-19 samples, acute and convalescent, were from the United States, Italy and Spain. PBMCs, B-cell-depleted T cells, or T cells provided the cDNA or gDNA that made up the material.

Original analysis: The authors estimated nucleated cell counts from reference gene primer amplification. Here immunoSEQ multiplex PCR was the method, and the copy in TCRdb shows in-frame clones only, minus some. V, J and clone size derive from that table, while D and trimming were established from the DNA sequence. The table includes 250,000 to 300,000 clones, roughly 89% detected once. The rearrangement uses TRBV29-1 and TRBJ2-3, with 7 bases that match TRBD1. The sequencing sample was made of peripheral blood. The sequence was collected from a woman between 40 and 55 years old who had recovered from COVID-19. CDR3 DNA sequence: TGCAGCGTTACATCAGGGGGTAGCACAGATACGCAGTATTTT. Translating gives CSVTSGGSTDTQYF.